This T cell receptor (beta chain) was captured in a study of T cell responses to AZD1222 COVID-19 vaccine. Study-level findings and limits: Among the donors, most were white British and more were female, and clonal diversity was possibly underestimated. Repertoire samples came only from after the peak T cell response.

This clone was seen a single time. The target antigen is unknown. Clones were read by immunoSEQ multiplex PCR, and TCRdb kept only the in-frame ones, dropping some. The data show 150,000 to 200,000 clones, roughly 86% seen once. V gave up 2 bases and J gave up 4 bases, with 8 bases separating them. Germline loops: CDR1 SGHTA, CDR2 FQGNSA. This CDR3 has 13 amino acids. V gene TRBV7-2 combines with J gene TRBJ1-2; D is uncertain. The material was peripheral blood, obtained on day 0 of AZD1222 vaccination. The sequence was obtained from an adult in good health. The CDR3 here is CASSLNLIYGYTF. The DNA of the CDR3 is TGTGCCAGCAGCTTAAACTTGATCTATGGCTACACCTTC.